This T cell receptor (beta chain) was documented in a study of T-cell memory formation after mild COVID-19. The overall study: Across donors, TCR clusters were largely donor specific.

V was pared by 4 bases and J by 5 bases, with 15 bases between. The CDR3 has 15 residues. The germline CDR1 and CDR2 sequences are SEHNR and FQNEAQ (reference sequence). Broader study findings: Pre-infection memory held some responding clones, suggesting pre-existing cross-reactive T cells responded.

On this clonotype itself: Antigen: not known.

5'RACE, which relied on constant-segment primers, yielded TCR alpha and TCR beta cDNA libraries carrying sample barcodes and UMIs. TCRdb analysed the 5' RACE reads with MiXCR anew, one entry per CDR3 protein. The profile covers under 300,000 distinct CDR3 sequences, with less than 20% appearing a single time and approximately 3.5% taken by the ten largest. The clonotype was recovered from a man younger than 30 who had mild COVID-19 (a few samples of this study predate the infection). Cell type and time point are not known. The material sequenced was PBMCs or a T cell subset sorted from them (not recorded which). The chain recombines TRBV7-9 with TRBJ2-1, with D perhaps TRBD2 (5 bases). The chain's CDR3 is CASSSSRWRNNEQFF. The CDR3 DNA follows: TGTGCCAGCAGCTCGAGCAGGTGGAGGAACAATGAGCAGTTCTTC.